These 15 T cell receptor beta chains came from one sample sequenced in a study of T cells after yellow fever vaccination. TCRdb fed the 5' RACE reads into MiXCR, producing one record per CDR3 protein. The data show about 310,000 distinct CDR3 sequences, more than 3% seen once. The specimen was PBMCs, collected on the day of the yellow fever booster vaccination. These receptors all come from a young man who received the YFV17D yellow fever vaccine.

The sample holds many counts of this clonotype. The chain carries TRBV12-3 or TRBV12-4 and TRBJ2-3; D unresolved. V dropped 3 bases and J dropped 1 base, with 2 bases sitting between them. The CDR3 consists of 12 residues. CDR3 in amino acids: CASSFRTDTQYF. CDR3 DNA sequence: TGTGCCAGCAGTTTCCGCACAGATACGCAGTATTTT.

This clonotype was recorded many times. The CDR3 here is CAISERPSEQYF. The CDR3 DNA reads as TGTGCCATCAGTGAGAGGCCATCCGAGCAGTACTTC. This chain links TRBV10-3 with TRBJ2-7, with no clear D. The V end lost 2 bases, the J end lost 6 bases, and 8 bases lay between the germline ends. The V gene's germline CDR1 is ENHRY and CDR2 SYGVKD. CDR3 length: 12 amino acids.

This clonotype has ten or more counts. This sequence joins TRBV6-5 and TRBJ2-2, with TRBD1 as a possible D gene (6 bases). This CDR3 comprises 14 residues. The V gene lost 2 bases and the J gene lost 6 bases, with 10 bases spanning the gap. CDR1 MNHEY and CDR2 SVGAGI come from the germline V gene. The CDR3 loop is CASSYIGTSGELFF. The CDR3 region has the DNA TGTGCCAGCAGTTACATAGGGACATCCGGGGAGCTGTTTTTT.

This clonotype occurred many times. The chain has TRBV7-2 and TRBJ2-7; D might be TRBD1 or TRBD2, each matching 6 bases. V shed 5 bases and J shed 6 bases, with 11 bases lying between them. This CDR3 has 12 amino acids. Germline assignment: CDR1 SGHTA and CDR2 FQGNSA. The CDR3 is CASSGGGLEQYF. The CDR3 bases are TGTGCCAGCAGCGGAGGGGGTCTCGAGCAGTACTTC.

The genes are TRBV5-1 and TRBJ1-4, with D possibly being TRBD1 (5 bases). CDR1 SGHRS and CDR2 YFSETQ come from the germline V gene. Trimming removed 4 bases at V and 12 bases at J, with 19 bases between. The length of the CDR3 is 14 residues. The CDR3 sequence: CASSAAGRKGELFF. The DNA of the CDR3 is TGCGCCAGCAGCGCGGCAGGCCGAAAAGGGGAACTGTTTTTT.

This clonotype was counted ten times or more. The chain uses TRBV28 and TRBJ1-2; perhaps TRBD1 as D (6 bases). V lost 4 bases, J lost 6 bases, and 9 bases lay in between. The CDR3 loop spans 12 amino acids. Germline V lookup: CDR1 MDHEN, CDR2 SYDVKM. The CDR3 coding sequence is TGTGCCAGCAGTTACCAGGGGAATGGCTACACCTTC. Protein: CASSYQGNGYTF.

The chain uses TRBV4-1 and TRBJ1-5, with 10 bases fitting TRBD1. This CDR3 comprises 18 residues. Per the germline V gene, CDR1 is MGHRA and CDR2 is YSYEKL. V shed 1 base, J shed 0 bases, and the junction held 6 bases outside the gene matches. DNA for the CDR3: TGCGCCAGCAGCCAAGGGGACAGGGGACCTTATAGCAATCAGCCCCAGCATTTT. This codes for CASSQGDRGPYSNQPQHF.

This clonotype showed up many times. The V gene is TRBV12-5, the J gene TRBJ1-4, with D uncertain. Deletions cut 2 bases from V and 8 bases from J, with 15 bases between. Looked up from germline, CDR1 is LGHNT and CDR2 is FRNRAP. This CDR3 has 15 residues. The CDR3 reads CASGLWPPSGEKLFF. In nucleotides, the CDR3 is TGTGCTAGTGGTTTGTGGCCGCCGAGCGGCGAAAAACTGTTTTTT.

J is TRBJ2-3 and V is TRBV29-1; D tentatively reads TRBD1 or TRBD2 (6 bases each). Between the trimmed V and J ends, which lost 4 bases and 0 bases, there was a span of 17 bases. The CDR3 length is 16 residues. In germline, CDR1 is SQVTM, CDR2 ANQGSEA. In DNA, the CDR3 is TGCAGCGTTGCCGGGGGCCTGATCTCTAGCACAGATACGCAGTATTTT. This gives the protein CSVAGGLISSTDTQYF.

The chain is built from TRBV4-3 and TRBJ2-2; D is unclear. Between the trimmed V and J ends, which lost 5 bases and 6 bases, there was a span of 13 bases. The CDR3 runs to 14 residues. Germline loops: CDR1 LGHNA, CDR2 YSLEER. CDR3 coding DNA: TGCGCCAGCAGCAGCCCAGTAAACCCCGGGGAGCTGTTTTTT. Translation: CASSSPVNPGELFF.

The sample holds many counts of this clonotype. The chain uses TRBV5-1 and TRBJ2-1, with a weak D call TRBD1 (7 bases). V dropped 4 bases and J dropped 8 bases, with 19 bases sitting between them. This CDR3 spans 15 amino acids. Per germline, CDR1 SGHRS and CDR2 YFSETQ. CDR3 residues: CASSLRGTVPDEQFF. Written as DNA, the CDR3 is TGCGCCAGCAGCCTTCGGGGGACAGTCCCCGATGAGCAGTTCTTC.

This clonotype was detected many times. V usage is TRBV6-2 or TRBV6-3 and J usage is TRBJ2-1, with D perhaps TRBD1 or TRBD2 (5 bases each). Germline V lookup: CDR1 MNHEY, CDR2 SVGEGT. CDR3 length: 13 amino acids. V dropped 2 bases and J dropped 4 bases, with 6 bases sitting between them. This chain's CDR3 is CASSYGGYNEQFF. Written as DNA, the CDR3 is TGTGCCAGCAGTTACGGGGGATACAATGAGCAGTTCTTC.

This clonotype has at least ten counts. The rearrangement links TRBV9 to TRBJ2-4; TRBD1 might be the D (6 bases). This CDR3 spans 15 amino acids. Germline CDR1 and CDR2: SGDLS and YYNGEE. The V end was cut by 5 bases, the J end by 8 bases, with 20 bases between. The CDR3 nucleotides are TGTGCCAGCAGAGGGGGAAGGGGGACGGAGGACATTCAGTACTTC. It is translated as CASRGGRGTEDIQYF.

The table lists this clonotype with a few counts. The chain joins TRBV5-4 to TRBJ2-6; maybe TRBD2 (6 bases). CDR3 length equals 16 residues. Germline loops: CDR1 SGHNT, CDR2 YYREEE (reference sequence). V lost 2 bases, J lost 2 bases, and 11 bases lay in between. The DNA for the CDR3 is TGTGCCAGCAGCTTATCTTGGGGGGCTGGGGCCAACGTCCTGACTTTC. Amino acids: CASSLSWGAGANVLTF.

The sample holds many counts of this clonotype. This sequence joins TRBV6-6 and TRBJ2-7; D remains unclear. The ends were cut back, 0 bases at V and 7 bases at J, with 10 bases in the middle. This CDR3 spans 13 amino acids. In germline, CDR1 is MNHNY, CDR2 SVGAGI (reference sequence). CDR3 amino acids: CASSYSRLNEQYV. The CDR3 bases are TGTGCCAGCAGTTACTCGAGGCTCAATGAGCAGTACGTC.